This TCR beta chain emerged from a study of blood T cell repertoires in COVID-19. Study context: There were acute and convalescent COVID-19 samples, and they came from the United States, Italy and Spain. T cells, B-cell-depleted T cells, or PBMCs provided the cDNA or gDNA that served as material.

From germline, CDR1 is LGHDT and CDR2 YNNKEL (reference sequence). The CDR3 consists of 16 residues. J was trimmed by 0 bases and V by 4 bases; bases with no gene match: 6. As originally analysed: From reference gene primer amplification, estimates of nucleated cell counts were derived. Generated by immunoSEQ multiplex PCR, the TCRdb table keeps only in-frame clones and is missing some. That table is the source of V, J and clone size, and D and trimming were worked out from the DNA. Counted here are under 85,000 clones, over 75% occurring once; the ten biggest clones make up about 7%. The chain has TRBV3-1 (or the pseudogene TRBV3-2) and TRBJ1-3; TRBD1 aligns across 7 bases. The sample consisted of peripheral blood. This TCR came from an older man with acute or convalescent COVID-19. The CDR3 bases are TGTGCCAGCAGCCCTGGACAGGACAACTCTGGAAACACCATATATTTT. As protein: CASSPGQDNSGNTIYF.